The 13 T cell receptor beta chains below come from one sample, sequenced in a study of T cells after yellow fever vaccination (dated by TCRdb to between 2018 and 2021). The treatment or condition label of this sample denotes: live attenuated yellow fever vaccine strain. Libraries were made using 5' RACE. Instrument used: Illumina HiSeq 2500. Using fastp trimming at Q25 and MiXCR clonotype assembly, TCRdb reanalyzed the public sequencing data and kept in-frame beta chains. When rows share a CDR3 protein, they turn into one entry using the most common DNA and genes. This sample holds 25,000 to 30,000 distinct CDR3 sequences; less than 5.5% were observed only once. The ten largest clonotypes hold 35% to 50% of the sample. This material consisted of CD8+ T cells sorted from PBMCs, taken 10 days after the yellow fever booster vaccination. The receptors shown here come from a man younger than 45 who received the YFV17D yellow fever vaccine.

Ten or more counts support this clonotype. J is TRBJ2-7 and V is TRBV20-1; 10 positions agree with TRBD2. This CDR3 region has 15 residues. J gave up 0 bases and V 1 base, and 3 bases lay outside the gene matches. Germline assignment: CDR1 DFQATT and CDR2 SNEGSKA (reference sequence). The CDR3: CSARALAGVSYEQYF. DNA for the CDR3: TGCAGTGCTAGAGCTCTAGCGGGAGTCTCCTACGAGCAGTACTTC.

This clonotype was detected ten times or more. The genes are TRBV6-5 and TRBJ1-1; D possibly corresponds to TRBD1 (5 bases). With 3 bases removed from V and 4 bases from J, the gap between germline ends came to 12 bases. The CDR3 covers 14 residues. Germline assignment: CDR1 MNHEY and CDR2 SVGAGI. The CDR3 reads CASSYMGGGTEAFF. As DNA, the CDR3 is TGTGCCAGCAGTTATATGGGGGGTGGCACTGAAGCTTTCTTT.

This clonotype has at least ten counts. Here the CDR3 reads CSGGPRLQGARDEQYF. The CDR3 coding sequence is TGCAGTGGGGGGCCCCGCTTACAGGGGGCCAGGGACGAGCAGTACTTC. The V gene is TRBV20-1, the J gene TRBJ2-7; 9 positions match TRBD1. The CDR3 length is 16 residues. With V trimmed by 7 bases and J by 5 bases, 18 bases remained unmatched. In germline, CDR1 is DFQATT, CDR2 SNEGSKA (reference sequence).

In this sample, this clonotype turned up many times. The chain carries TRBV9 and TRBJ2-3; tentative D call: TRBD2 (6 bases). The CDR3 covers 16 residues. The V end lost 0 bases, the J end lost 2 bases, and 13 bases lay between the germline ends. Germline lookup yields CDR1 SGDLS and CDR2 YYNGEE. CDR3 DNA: TGTGCCAGCAGCGTAGTAGCGGCGGGACCCACAGATACGCAGTATTTT. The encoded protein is CASSVVAAGPTDTQYF.

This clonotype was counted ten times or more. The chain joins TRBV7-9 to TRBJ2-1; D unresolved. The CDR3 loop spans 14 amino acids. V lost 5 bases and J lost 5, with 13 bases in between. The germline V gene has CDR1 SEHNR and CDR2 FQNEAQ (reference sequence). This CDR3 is CASSQTDLHNEQFF. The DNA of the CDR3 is TGTGCCAGCAGCCAGACTGACCTTCACAATGAGCAGTTCTTC.

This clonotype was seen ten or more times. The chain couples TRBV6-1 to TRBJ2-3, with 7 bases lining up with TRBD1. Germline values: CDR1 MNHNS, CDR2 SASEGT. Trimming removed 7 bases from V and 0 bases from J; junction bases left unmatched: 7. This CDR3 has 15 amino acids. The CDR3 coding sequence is TGTGCCAGCAAGGTCCTACAGGGGAGCACAGATACGCAGTATTTT. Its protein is CASKVLQGSTDTQYF.

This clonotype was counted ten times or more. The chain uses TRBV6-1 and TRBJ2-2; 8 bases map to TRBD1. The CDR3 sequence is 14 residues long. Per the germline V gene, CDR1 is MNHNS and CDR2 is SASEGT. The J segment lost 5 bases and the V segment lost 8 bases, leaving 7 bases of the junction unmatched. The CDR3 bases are TGTGCCAGCCTGGACAGGGAATATACCGGGGAGCTGTTTTTT. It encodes CASLDREYTGELFF.

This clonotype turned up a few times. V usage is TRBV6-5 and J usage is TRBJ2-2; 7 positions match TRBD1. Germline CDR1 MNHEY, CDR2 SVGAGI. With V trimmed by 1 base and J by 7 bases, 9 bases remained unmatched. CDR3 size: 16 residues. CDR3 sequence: CASSYFDRVDGGELFF. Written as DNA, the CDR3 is TGTGCCAGCAGTTACTTCGACAGGGTTGATGGCGGGGAGCTGTTTTTT.

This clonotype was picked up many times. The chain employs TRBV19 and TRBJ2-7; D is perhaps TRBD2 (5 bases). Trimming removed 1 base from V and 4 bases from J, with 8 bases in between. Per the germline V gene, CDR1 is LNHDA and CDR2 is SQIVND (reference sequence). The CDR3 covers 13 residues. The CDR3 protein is CASSIGSGYEQYF. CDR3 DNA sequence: TGTGCCAGTAGTATAGGGAGCGGATACGAGCAGTACTTC. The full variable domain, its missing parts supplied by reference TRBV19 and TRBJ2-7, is DGGITQSPKYLFRKEGQNVTLSCEQNLNHDAMYWYRQDPGQGLRLIYYSQIVNDFQKGDIAEGYSVSREKKESFPLTVTSAQKNPTAFYLCASSIGSGYEQYFGPGTRLTVT.

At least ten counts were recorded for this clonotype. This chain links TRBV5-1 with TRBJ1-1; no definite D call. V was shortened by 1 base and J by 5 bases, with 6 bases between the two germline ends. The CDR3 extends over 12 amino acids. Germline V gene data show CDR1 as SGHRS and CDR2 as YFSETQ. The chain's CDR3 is CASSLIPTEAFF. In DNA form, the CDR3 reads TGCGCCAGCAGCTTGATCCCTACTGAAGCTTTCTTT.

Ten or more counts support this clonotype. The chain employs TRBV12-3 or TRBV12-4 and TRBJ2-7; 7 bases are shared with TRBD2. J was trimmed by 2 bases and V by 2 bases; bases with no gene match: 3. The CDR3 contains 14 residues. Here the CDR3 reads CASSLSGLTYEQYF. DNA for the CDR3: TGTGCCAGCAGTTTATCGGGACTAACCTACGAGCAGTACTTC.

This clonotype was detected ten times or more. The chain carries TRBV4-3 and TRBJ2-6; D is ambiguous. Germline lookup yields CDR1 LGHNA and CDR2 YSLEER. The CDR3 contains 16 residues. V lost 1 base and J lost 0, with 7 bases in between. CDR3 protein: CASSQALGSGANVLTF. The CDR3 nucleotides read TGCGCCAGCAGCCAAGCTCTCGGCTCTGGGGCCAACGTCCTGACTTTC.

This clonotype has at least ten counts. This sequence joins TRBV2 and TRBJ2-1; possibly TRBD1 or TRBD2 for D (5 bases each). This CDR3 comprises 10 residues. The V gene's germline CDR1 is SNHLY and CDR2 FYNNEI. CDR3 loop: CASQQGQQFF. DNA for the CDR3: TGTGCGTCCCAGCAGGGACAGCAGTTCTTC. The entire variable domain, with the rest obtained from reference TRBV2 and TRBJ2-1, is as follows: EPEVTQTPSHQVTQMGQEVILRCVPISNHLYFYWYRQILGQKVEFLVSFYNNEISEKSEIFDDQFSVERPDGSNFTLKIRSTKLEDSAMYFCASQQGQQFFGPGTRLTVL.